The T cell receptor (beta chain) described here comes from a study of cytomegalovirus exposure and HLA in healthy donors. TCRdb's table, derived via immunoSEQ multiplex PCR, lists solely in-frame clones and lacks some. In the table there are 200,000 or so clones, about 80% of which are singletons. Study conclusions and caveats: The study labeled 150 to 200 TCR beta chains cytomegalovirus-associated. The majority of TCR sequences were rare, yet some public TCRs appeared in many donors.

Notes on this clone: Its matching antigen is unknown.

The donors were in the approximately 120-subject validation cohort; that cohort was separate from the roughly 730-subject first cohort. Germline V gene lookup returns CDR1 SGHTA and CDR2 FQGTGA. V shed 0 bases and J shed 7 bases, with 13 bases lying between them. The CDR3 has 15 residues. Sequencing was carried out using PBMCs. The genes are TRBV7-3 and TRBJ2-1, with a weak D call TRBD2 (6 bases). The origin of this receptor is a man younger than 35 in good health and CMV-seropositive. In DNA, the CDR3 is TGTGCCAGCAGCTTAACGAGCCTAGCGCAGAATGAGCAGTTCTTC. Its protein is CASSLTSLAQNEQFF.